This record concerns one TCR beta chain sequence. This entry is derived from a study of PD-L1 blockade in urothelial cancer. Time point specified: peripheral blood 6 weeks after treatment start. Clones were sequenced by immunoSEQ multiplex PCR, and TCRdb holds only the in-frame ones, with some missing. The sample carries about 110,000 clones, around 93% recorded once. The sample in question was PBMCs, obtained around atezolizumab (anti-PD-L1) treatment. This TCR came from a man between 60 and 75 years old with urothelial cancer.

Here the CDR3 reads CASSERGTGKNTIYF. The CDR3 DNA reads as TGTGCCAGCAGTGAAAGGGGGACAGGAAAAAACACCATATATTTT. This chain joins TRBV2 and TRBJ1-3; 8 bases map to TRBD1. The ends lost 2 bases at V and 6 bases at J; junction bases unmatched: 6. This CDR3 is built from 15 residues. Germline V gene data show CDR1 as SNHLY and CDR2 as FYNNEI.